Here is one TCR beta chain with its context. The data were taken from a study of shared clonotypes between healthy human individuals. The J segment lost 10 bases and the V segment lost 5 bases, leaving 7 bases of the junction unmatched. This CDR3 region has 12 residues. Germline CDR1 is SGHTA and CDR2 is FQGNSA. Measured with immunoSEQ multiplex PCR; TCRdb has only the in-frame clones, and not every one. This sample has some 2,000,000 clones, with more than 90% found just once. Sequencing used naive CD4+ T cells sorted from blood. The subset is: CD45RA+ positively selected. The chain carries TRBV7-2 and TRBJ1-1; TRBD1 matches at 7 bases. The receptor was isolated from a man aged 18 to 30 in good health. In DNA, the CDR3 is TGTGCCAGCAGCCTTGACAGGGAGGGAGCTTTCTTT. Translation gives CASSLDREGAFF.